Below are 27 T cell receptor beta chains sequenced from a single sample in a study of blood T cell repertoires in COVID-19. TCRdb keeps only in-frame clones here, not all; method: immunoSEQ multiplex PCR. The repertoire holds roughly 260,000 clones, with 87% as singletons. Sequences were obtained from peripheral blood. The receptors shown here come from a woman in her fifties or sixties who had recovered from COVID-19.

The chain is built from TRBV7-8 and TRBJ2-7; D not certain. There are 13 residues in the CDR3. Germline V gene sequence: CDR1 SGHVS, CDR2 FQNEAQ. Trimming took off 1 base at V and 4 bases at J, with 8 bases between the two ends. For the CDR3, the DNA is TGTGCCAGCAGCTTAGGGGCATCTTACGAGCAGTACTTC. Translated, it gives CASSLGASYEQYF.

This chain joins TRBV27 and TRBJ1-1; tentatively, D is TRBD1 (6 bases). With 5 bases removed from V and 2 bases from J, the gap between germline ends came to 12 bases. The CDR3 covers 14 residues. CDR1 MNHEY and CDR2 SMNVEV come from the germline V gene (reference sequence). The CDR3 nucleotides are TGTGCCAGCAGTAGGGGGGGGTTTAACACTGAAGCTTTCTTT. This sequence encodes CASSRGGFNTEAFF.

This clone was found once. The rearrangement links TRBV2 to TRBJ1-4, with 9 bases that match TRBD1. Germline lookup yields CDR1 SNHLY and CDR2 FYNNEI. The ends lost 7 bases at V and 0 bases at J; junction bases unmatched: 18. The CDR3 consists of 20 residues. The CDR3 loop is CASTASPGTGIFSTNEKLFF. The CDR3 DNA is TGTGCCAGCACTGCCTCACCTGGGACAGGGATCTTCTCAACTAATGAAAAACTGTTTTTT. Full variable domain (missing parts from reference TRBV2 and TRBJ1-4): EPEVTQTPSHQVTQMGQEVILRCVPISNHLYFYWYRQILGQKVEFLVSFYNNEISEKSEIFDDQFSVERPDGSNFTLKIRSTKLEDSAMYFCASTASPGTGIFSTNEKLFFGSGTQLSVL.

J is TRBJ1-1 and V is TRBV6-5; D is perhaps TRBD1 (5 bases). Trimming removed 6 bases at V and 0 bases at J, with 11 bases between. The CDR3 runs 14 residues. CDR1 and CDR2 from the germline V gene are MNHEY and SVGAGI. The CDR3 sequence is CASSLGGMNTEAFF. CDR3 nucleotides: TGTGCCAGCAGCCTGGGGGGGATGAACACTGAAGCTTTCTTT.

The genes are TRBV29-1 and TRBJ1-1; tentative D call: TRBD1 (6 bases). Germline V gene lookup returns CDR1 SQVTM and CDR2 ANQGSEA. Trimming left V 1 base short and J 3 bases short, with 12 bases between. CDR3 length: 14 amino acids. This CDR3 is CSVEVRGMDTEAFF. The CDR3, as DNA: TGCAGCGTTGAAGTTAGGGGGATGGACACTGAAGCTTTCTTT.

The genes are TRBV5-1 and TRBJ2-6; the D gene is possibly TRBD1 (6 bases). Trimming took off 1 base at V and 0 bases at J, with 14 bases between the two ends. This CDR3 comprises 18 residues. The germline gives CDR1 SGHRS, CDR2 YFSETQ. CDR3 loop: CASSLPDSAGSGANVLTF. The CDR3 DNA is TGCGCCAGCAGCTTGCCGGACAGCGCCGGCTCTGGGGCCAACGTCCTGACTTTC. Full variable domain (remainder filled in from reference TRBV5-1 and TRBJ2-6): KAGVTQTPRYLIKTRGQQVTLSCSPISGHRSVSWYQQTPGQGLQFLFEYFSETQRNKGNFPGRFSGRQFSNSRSEMNVSTLELGDSALYLCASSLPDSAGSGANVLTFGAGSRLTVL.

The chain is built from TRBV5-4 and TRBJ2-1; 7 bases are a match to TRBD2. Germline CDR1 is SGHNT and CDR2 is YYREEE (reference sequence). CDR3 length: 16 residues. Unmatched junction bases numbered 12, after V lost 3 bases and J lost 6 bases. The chain's CDR3 is CASSSTGSGRTNEQFF. DNA of the CDR3: TGTGCCAGCAGCTCCACGGGCTCCGGGAGGACCAATGAGCAGTTCTTC.

The V call is TRBV28, the J call TRBJ2-5; 8 bases are a match to TRBD1. V shed 5 bases and J 7 bases; nucleotides not matched to a gene: 6. Germline CDR1 is MDHEN and CDR2 is SYDVKM. CDR3 size: 13 residues. CDR3: CASSRGTGGTQYF. CDR3 DNA sequence: TGTGCCAGCAGTCGAGGGACAGGAGGGACCCAGTACTTC.

The chain is built from TRBV30 and TRBJ1-1, with D tentatively TRBD1 (6 bases). Trimming removed 5 bases from V and 0 bases from J, with 19 bases in between. The CDR3 consists of 16 residues. The germline CDR1 and CDR2 sequences are GTSNPN and SVGIG (reference sequence). CDR3 coding DNA: TGTGCCTGGCACCTCGGGGGGGCCCCTTTGAACACTGAAGCTTTCTTT. Translating gives CAWHLGGAPLNTEAFF.

This chain's CDR3 is CASSLGPRYEQYF. CDR3 in DNA: TGTGCCAGCAGCTTAGGTCCGAGATACGAGCAGTACTTC. This chain joins TRBV11-2 and TRBJ2-7; D call uncertain. Germline-derived CDR1 and CDR2 are SGHAT and FQNNGV. V was clipped by 1 base and J by 4 bases, with 8 bases between them. The CDR3 sequence is 13 residues long.

This chain links TRBV19 with TRBJ1-6; D is undetermined. Looked up from germline, CDR1 is LNHDA and CDR2 is SQIVND (reference sequence). Trimming stripped 5 bases from V and 3 bases from J, with 8 bases between. The CDR3 is 14 amino acids. The CDR3 DNA follows: TGTGCCAGTAGTCGTCAGATCTATAATTCACCCCTCCACTTT. Its translation is CASSRQIYNSPLHF. Together with reference TRBV19 and TRBJ1-6, the CDR3 gives the full variable domain: DGGITQSPKYLFRKEGQNVTLSCEQNLNHDAMYWYRQDPGQGLRLIYYSQIVNDFQKGDIAEGYSVSREKKESFPLTVTSAQKNPTAFYLCASSRQIYNSPLHFGNGTRLTVT.

With regard to this clone: This sequence may be a read error, since a much larger clone differs from it by one base. The chain combines TRBV6-2 or TRBV6-3 with TRBJ1-1; D unresolved. The V gene's germline CDR1 is MNHEY and CDR2 SVGEGT. V was trimmed by 4 bases and J by 0 bases, leaving 6 bases between them. The CDR3 contains 13 residues. Here the CDR3 reads CASSLSVNTEAFF. The CDR3 nucleotides read TGTGCCAGCAGTTTATCCGTGAACACTGAAGCTTTCTTT.

The chain links TRBV7-2 to TRBJ1-2; no reliable D call. CDR3 length: 14 residues. The germline CDR1 and CDR2 sequences are SGHTA and FQGNSA. Trimming shortened V by 2 bases and J by 2 bases, and 9 bases separated the two germline ends. CDR3 sequence: CASSLNRLNYGYTF. The CDR3 region has the DNA TGTGCCAGCAGCTTAAACCGACTCAACTATGGCTACACCTTC.

The chain has TRBV7-2 and TRBJ2-5; perhaps TRBD2 as D (6 bases). This CDR3 region has 14 residues. The V and J ends lost 5 bases and 2 bases respectively, with 12 bases between them. Germline CDR1 is SGHTA and CDR2 is FQGNSA. The CDR3 reads CASSLYRGQETQYF. CDR3 nucleotide sequence: TGTGCCAGCAGCCTATACCGGGGGCAAGAGACCCAGTACTTC.

The chain couples TRBV4-3 to TRBJ1-6; TRBD1 aligns across 8 bases. The V and J ends lost 0 bases and 0 bases, in that order; junction bases with no gene match: 7. Per the germline V gene, CDR1 is LGHNA and CDR2 is YSLEER. The CDR3 is 19 amino acids. The CDR3 DNA reads as TGCGCCAGCAGCCAAGAAGGGACAGGAATTTCCTCCTATAATTCACCCCTCCACTTT. It is translated as CASSQEGTGISSYNSPLHF.

The CDR3 is CASSIPGLAADTQYF. In nucleotides, the CDR3 is TGTGCCAGCAGCATACCGGGACTAGCAGCCGATACGCAGTATTTT. This chain uses TRBV7-2 with TRBJ2-3; 9 positions match TRBD2. Looked up from germline, CDR1 is SGHTA and CDR2 is FQGNSA. V lost 5 bases, J lost 6 bases, and 9 bases stayed unmatched. The CDR3 has 15 amino acids. Using reference TRBV7-2 and TRBJ2-3 for the parts outside the CDR3, the full variable domain is GAGVSQSPSNKVTEKGKDVELRCDPISGHTALYWYRQSLGQGLEFLIYFQGNSAPDKSGLPSDRFSAERTGGSVSTLTIQRTQQEDSAVYLCASSIPGLAADTQYFGPGTRLTVL.

The V and J genes are TRBV30 and TRBJ1-2; tentatively, D is TRBD1 (6 bases). Germline CDR1 reads GTSNPN; CDR2 reads SVGIG (reference sequence). The CDR3 contains 14 residues. V lost 0 bases, J lost 3 bases, and 11 bases lay in between. The CDR3, as DNA: TGTGCCTGGAGTGTCACAGGGCGTCACTATGGCTACACCTTC. It codes for CAWSVTGRHYGYTF.

The sample holds one count of this clone. V usage is TRBV15 and J usage is TRBJ2-7, with TRBD1 matching over 9 bases. There are 15 residues in the CDR3. Germline loops: CDR1 LNHNV, CDR2 YYDKDF (reference sequence). V lost 0 bases to trimming and J lost 6 bases; unmatched junction nucleotides: 6. CDR3 coding DNA: TGTGCCACCAGCAGAGACCGGGACAGGGTCCTCGAGCAGTACTTC. Its protein product is CATSRDRDRVLEQYF.

The chain has TRBV5-1 and TRBJ2-1; 10 bases are shared with TRBD2. The CDR3 sequence is 15 residues long. CDR1 is SGHRS and CDR2 is YFSETQ in the germline V gene. Germline trimming cut 1 base from V and 6 bases from J; bases unmatched to any gene: 4. CDR3 amino acids: CASSLQTSGANEQFF. For the CDR3, the DNA is TGCGCCAGCAGCTTGCAAACTAGCGGGGCCAATGAGCAGTTCTTC.

The chain is built from TRBV20-1 and TRBJ2-3; 9 positions match TRBD2. The CDR3 is 15 amino acids. The junction had 8 bases not matched to a gene; V was cut back by 3 bases and J by 4 bases. Germline loops: CDR1 DFQATT, CDR2 SNEGSKA (reference sequence). CDR3 bases: TGCAGTGCTAGTTTGGTAGCGGGAGTCCCAGATACGCAGTATTTT. Protein sequence: CSASLVAGVPDTQYF.

The chain couples TRBV30 to TRBJ2-3; TRBD2 matches 8 bases. This CDR3 contains 15 residues. Trimming at V came to 4 bases and at J to 1 base, leaving 7 bases not matched to a gene. In germline, CDR1 is GTSNPN, CDR2 SVGIG (reference sequence). The CDR3 bases are TGTGCCTGGAAAAGGCGGGGGGTGGGCACAGATACGCAGTATTTT. Translated, it gives CAWKRRGVGTDTQYF.

V is TRBV30 and J is TRBJ2-1; 10 bases line up with TRBD1. Germline CDR1 reads GTSNPN; CDR2 reads SVGIG (reference sequence). This CDR3 contains 13 residues. V lost 7 bases to trimming and J lost 5 bases; unmatched junction nucleotides: 5. In DNA form, the CDR3 reads TGTGCCTCCACCGGGACAGGGGACAATGAGCAGTTCTTC. As protein: CASTGTGDNEQFF.

This chain uses TRBV12-5 with TRBJ2-5, with 7 bases aligning to TRBD1. V shed 5 bases and J 6 bases; nucleotides not matched to a gene: 6. CDR3 size: 13 residues. Per germline, CDR1 LGHNT and CDR2 FRNRAP. CDR3 bases: TGTGCTAGTGGTCTTGACAGGGACCAGACCCAGTACTTC. As protein: CASGLDRDQTQYF. Full variable domain (outside the CDR3, taken from reference TRBV12-5 and TRBJ2-5): DARVTQTPRHKVTEMGQEVTMRCQPILGHNTVFWYRQTMMQGLELLAYFRNRAPLDDSGMPKDRFSAEMPDATLATLKIQPSEPRDSAVYFCASGLDRDQTQYFGPGTRLLVL.

V is TRBV19 and J is TRBJ1-5; tentative D call: TRBD1 (5 bases). The CDR3 consists of 16 residues. V was shortened by 0 bases and J by 4 bases, with 13 bases between the two germline ends. Looked up from germline, CDR1 is LNHDA and CDR2 is SQIVND (reference sequence). The DNA for the CDR3 is TGTGCCAGTAGTATAGAGGAGGGCAGGGATAATCAGCCCCAGCATTTT. Its translation: CASSIEEGRDNQPQHF.

This clone was counted a few times. The chain carries TRBV4-2 and TRBJ2-1; 7 nucleotides match TRBD2. The junction had 9 bases not matched to a gene; V was cut back by 5 bases and J by 8 bases. This CDR3 region has 14 residues. CDR1 and CDR2 from the germline V gene are LGHNA and YNFKEQ. The CDR3 loop reads CASSSLTSSDEQFF. The CDR3 coding sequence is TGTGCCAGCAGCTCTCTGACTAGCAGCGATGAGCAGTTCTTC.

CDR3: CAWAGNIVWEETQYF. The CDR3 DNA reads as TGTGCCTGGGCCGGGAATATTGTGTGGGAAGAGACCCAGTACTTC. The chain recombines TRBV30 with TRBJ2-5, with a tentative D call TRBD2 (5 bases). Between the trimmed V and J ends, which lost 5 bases and 3 bases, there was a span of 19 bases. Looked up from germline, CDR1 is GTSNPN and CDR2 is SVGIG (reference sequence). CDR3 length: 15 amino acids.

J is TRBJ2-2 and V is TRBV5-6, with D possibly being TRBD1 (5 bases). CDR1 is SGHDT and CDR2 is YYEEEE in the germline V gene. The V gene lost 6 bases and the J gene lost 5 bases, with 20 bases spanning the gap. This CDR3 has 16 amino acids. The CDR3 DNA reads as TGTGCCAGCAAATTCCGACTCCCAAGGGGAACCGGGGAGCTGTTTTTT. Translating gives CASKFRLPRGTGELFF.